This entry lists 9 T cell receptor beta chains sequenced from one sample in a study of OX40 agonist ivuxolimab in advanced cancers. The method was immunoSEQ multiplex PCR; TCRdb's version includes in-frame clones alone and lacks a portion of them. The sample carries approximately 91,000 clones, roughly 87% recorded once. This sample comprised CD4+ or CD8+ T cells sorted from blood, obtained in a trial of the OX40 agonist ivuxolimab. Source of these receptors: an adult with an advanced solid tumor such as melanoma, head and neck, liver or kidney cancer.

The chain uses TRBV28 and TRBJ1-1; a weak D match, TRBD1 (6 bases). Germline V gives CDR1 MDHEN, CDR2 SYDVKM. V gave up 2 bases and J gave up 1 base, with 11 bases separating them. The CDR3 contains 15 residues. CDR3: CASSLGGAQNTEAFF. CDR3 nucleotide sequence: TGTGCCAGCAGTTTAGGGGGGGCGCAGAACACTGAAGCTTTCTTT.

The chain combines TRBV11-3 with TRBJ2-1; D remains unclear. Deletions cut 5 bases from V and 0 bases from J, with 11 bases between. The germline gives CDR1 SGHNT, CDR2 YENEEA. This CDR3 is 15 amino acids long. The CDR3 protein is CASSPPFGSYNEQFF. The CDR3 DNA is TGTGCCAGCAGCCCGCCCTTTGGCTCCTACAATGAGCAGTTCTTC.

This chain links TRBV7-8 with TRBJ2-1, with TRBD1 as a possible D gene (7 bases). The CDR3 has 16 amino acids. In germline, CDR1 is SGHVS, CDR2 FQNEAQ. V lost 1 base to trimming and J lost 8 bases, with 18 bases between them. CDR3 loop: CASSLDQGGLNYEQFF. CDR3 in DNA: TGTGCCAGCAGCTTAGACCAGGGGGGTTTGAACTATGAGCAGTTCTTC.

This clone ranks as medium-sized. This rearrangement joins TRBV15 to TRBJ1-6, with 10 bases identical to TRBD1. The V gene end was trimmed by 1 base and the J gene end by 6 bases; junction bases not matched to a gene: 6. Per germline, CDR1 LNHNV and CDR2 YYDKDF (reference sequence). There are 17 residues in the CDR3. The CDR3 here is CATSRGQGAFSNSPLHF. CDR3 sequence (DNA): TGTGCCACCAGCAGAGGACAGGGGGCCTTCAGTAATTCACCCCTCCACTTT. Supplemented by reference TRBV15 and TRBJ1-6, the full variable domain reads DAMVIQNPRYQVTQFGKPVTLSCSQTLNHNVMYWYQQKSSQAPKLLFHYYDKDFNNEADTPDNFQSRRPNTSFCFLDIRSPGLGDTAMYLCATSRGQGAFSNSPLHFGNGTRLTVT.

This chain connects TRBV28 to TRBJ2-5, with D hard to call. With 2 bases removed from V and 1 base from J, the gap between germline ends came to 2 bases. The germline CDR1 and CDR2 sequences are MDHEN and SYDVKM. The CDR3 extends over 12 amino acids. The CDR3 DNA reads TGTGCCAGCAGTTTACCCCAAGAGACCCAGTACTTC. It translates to CASSLPQETQYF.

This rearrangement joins TRBV5-1 to TRBJ2-7, with TRBD2 identical over 7 bases. There are 15 residues in the CDR3. Germline trimming cut 0 bases from V and 0 bases from J; bases unmatched to any gene: 3. Germline lookup yields CDR1 SGHRS and CDR2 YFSETQ. CDR3 nucleotides: TGCGCCAGCAGCTTGGCGGGGGGAAGCTCCTACGAGCAGTACTTC. It encodes CASSLAGGSSYEQYF.

The rearrangement joins TRBV28 to TRBJ1-2; D uncertain. The CDR3 consists of 12 residues. Germline CDR1 is MDHEN and CDR2 is SYDVKM. Deletions cut 8 bases from V and 8 bases from J, with 15 bases between. Here the CDR3 reads CASGPTPGGYTF. For the CDR3, the DNA is TGTGCCAGCGGCCCGACCCCGGGGGGCTACACCTTC.

About this clone itself: A junction boundary mismatches the germline segment, possibly from a read error. Other DNA sequences in the same sample also yield this CDR3. This chain connects TRBV7-2 to TRBJ2-7, with a weak D call TRBD1 (5 bases). The CDR3 sequence is 12 residues long. CDR1 and CDR2 (germline): SGHTA, FQGNSA. The CDR3 region has the DNA TGTGCCAGCAGTTTAGGGGTCTACGAGCAGTACTTC. This codes for CASSLGVYEQYF.

The chain links TRBV20-1 to TRBJ1-2; D ambiguous. The V end lost 2 bases, the J end lost 6 bases, and 7 bases lay between the germline ends. The CDR3 extends over 11 amino acids. The germline CDR1 and CDR2 sequences are DFQATT and SNEGSKA (reference sequence). This CDR3 is CSARYVDGYTF. DNA of the CDR3: TGCAGTGCTAGATATGTCGATGGCTACACCTTC.